The entry below describes one T cell receptor beta chain. Its antigen is unknown. Measured with immunoSEQ multiplex PCR; TCRdb has only the in-frame clones, and not every one. Altogether under 45,000 clones are present, roughly 83% being singletons, with the ten largest covering 15% to 20%. This record belongs to a study of T cell responses to AZD1222 COVID-19 vaccine. Second-dose recipients at about 4 or about 12 weeks were treated as one pooled group. Study-wide findings and caveats: Unmutated regions of variants are reportedly targeted by nearly half of spike-specific TCRs. Elevations in Spike-specific TCR breadth and depth followed administration of two AZD1222 doses.

Trimming shortened V by 5 bases and J by 3 bases, and 13 bases separated the two germline ends. Looked up from germline, CDR1 is GTSNPN and CDR2 is SVGIG (reference sequence). This CDR3 has 13 residues. The chain links TRBV30 to TRBJ1-1, with D hard to call. The specimen comprised peripheral blood, sampled 28 days after the second AZD1222 dose. This clonotype was sampled from an adult who received the AZD1222 COVID-19 vaccine. The CDR3 nucleotides read TGTGCCTGGTGCACCGTGGGGTACACTGAAGCTTTCTTT. This gives the protein CAWCTVGYTEAFF.